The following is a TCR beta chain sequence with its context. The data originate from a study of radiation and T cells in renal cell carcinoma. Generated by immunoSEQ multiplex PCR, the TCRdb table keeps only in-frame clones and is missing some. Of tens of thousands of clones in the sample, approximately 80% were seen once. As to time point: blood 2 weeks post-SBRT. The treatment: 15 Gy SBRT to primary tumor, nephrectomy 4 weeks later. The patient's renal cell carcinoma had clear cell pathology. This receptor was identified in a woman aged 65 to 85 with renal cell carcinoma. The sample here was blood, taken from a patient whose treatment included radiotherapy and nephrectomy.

The DNA of the CDR3 is TGTGCCAGCAGTCAGGGGGCGGCGGGAAACACCATATATTTT. It translates to CASSQGAAGNTIYF. The chain joins TRBV6-5 to TRBJ1-3, with 8 bases that match TRBD1. The germline gives CDR1 MNHEY, CDR2 SVGAGI. V dropped 5 bases and J dropped 4; count of bases not matched to a gene: 4. This CDR3 is 14 amino acids long.